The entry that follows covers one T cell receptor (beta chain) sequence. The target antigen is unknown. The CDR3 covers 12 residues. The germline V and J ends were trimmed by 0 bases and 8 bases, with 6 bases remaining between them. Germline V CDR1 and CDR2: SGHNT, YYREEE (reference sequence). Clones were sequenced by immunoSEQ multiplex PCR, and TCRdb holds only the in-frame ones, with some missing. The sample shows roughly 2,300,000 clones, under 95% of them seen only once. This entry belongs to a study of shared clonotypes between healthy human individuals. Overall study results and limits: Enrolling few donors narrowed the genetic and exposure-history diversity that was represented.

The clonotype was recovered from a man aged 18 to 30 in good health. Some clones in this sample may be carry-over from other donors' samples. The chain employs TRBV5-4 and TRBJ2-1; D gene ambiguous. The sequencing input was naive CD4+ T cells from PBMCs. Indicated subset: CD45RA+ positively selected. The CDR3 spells CASSLVAYEQFF. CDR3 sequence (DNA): TGTGCCAGCAGCTTGGTAGCCTATGAGCAGTTCTTC.